Following are 18 T cell receptor beta chains from one sample sequenced in a study of graft-versus-host responses after intestinal transplantation. These TCRs' antigens remain unknown. Measured with immunoSEQ multiplex PCR; TCRdb has only the in-frame clones, and not every one. The sample includes about 88,000 clones, roughly 93% of them seen just once. The source was unstimulated CD4+ T cells sorted from spleen or lymph node cells, collected before transplant. Receptors originate from a human donor who was the organ donor for an intestinal transplant.

The rearrangement links TRBV5-6 to TRBJ2-7; 10 nucleotides line up with TRBD1. There are 14 residues in the CDR3. CDR1 is SGHDT, CDR2 YYEEEE, per germline. Unmatched junction bases numbered 7, after V lost 6 bases and J lost 4 bases. The CDR3, as DNA: TGTGCCAGCAAGAACCGGGACAGGGGTTACGAGCAGTACTTC. It is translated as CASKNRDRGYEQYF.

The chain is built from TRBV28 and TRBJ2-7; TRBD1 might be the D (6 bases). This CDR3 is 14 amino acids long. Germline V gene sequence: CDR1 MDHEN, CDR2 SYDVKM. The V end lost 10 bases, the J end lost 2 bases, and 18 bases lay between the germline ends. CDR3 residues: CATSGHTLPYEQYF. CDR3 sequence (DNA): TGTGCCACCTCGGGACACACCCTCCCCTACGAGCAGTACTTC.

The CDR3, as DNA: TGTGCCAGCACCCAGGGTAGCTCCTATAATTCACCCCTCCACTTT. Its translation: CASTQGSSYNSPLHF. The chain uses TRBV6-1 and TRBJ1-6; a possible D gene is TRBD1 (5 bases). V lost 7 bases and J lost 0, with 10 bases in between. The CDR3 runs to 15 residues. Germline lookup yields CDR1 MNHNS and CDR2 SASEGT.

This chain joins TRBV15 and TRBJ2-7; D might be TRBD1 or TRBD2, each matching 5 bases. The CDR3 has 14 residues. Germline assignment: CDR1 LNHNV and CDR2 YYDKDF (reference sequence). Trimming removed 1 base from V and 2 bases from J, with 9 bases in between. In nucleotides, the CDR3 is TGTGCCACCAGCAGAGCCCGGGGCCCCTACGAGCAGTACTTC. It yields the protein CATSRARGPYEQYF.

This rearrangement joins TRBV7-3 to TRBJ2-1, with TRBD2 matching over 7 bases. This CDR3 comprises 14 residues. Losses at the gene ends were 5 bases for V and 6 bases for J; bases not matched to a gene: 7. Germline V gene sequence: CDR1 SGHTA, CDR2 FQGTGA. The DNA of the CDR3 is TGTGCCAGCAGCCGGGACTATCCTACCAATGAGCAGTTCTTC. The encoded protein is CASSRDYPTNEQFF.

V gene TRBV6-5 combines with J gene TRBJ1-2, with TRBD1 matching 7 bases. CDR1 is MNHEY, CDR2 SVGAGI, per germline. The V and J ends lost 8 bases and 2 bases, in that order; junction bases with no gene match: 2. The CDR3 has 12 residues. CDR3 protein: CASRQGNYGYTF. The CDR3 nucleotides are TGTGCCAGCCGACAGGGAAACTATGGCTACACCTTC.

The V call is TRBV18, the J call TRBJ2-5; D unresolved. CDR3 size: 14 residues. The ends were cut back, 6 bases at V and 1 base at J, with 12 bases in the middle. The germline V gene has CDR1 KGHSH and CDR2 LQKENI. Here the CDR3 DNA reads TGTGCCAGCTCTCAAACAGCATTCCAAGAGACCCAGTACTTC. As protein: CASSQTAFQETQYF.

This clone was detected a few times. This chain connects TRBV5-1 to TRBJ2-7, with 7 bases matching TRBD1. With 4 bases clipped from V and 6 bases from J, the junction kept 10 bases outside the gene matches. Germline V lookup: CDR1 SGHRS, CDR2 YFSETQ. The CDR3 covers 14 residues. The CDR3 spells CASSADRVVGEQYF. The CDR3 bases are TGCGCCAGCAGCGCTGACAGGGTAGTGGGCGAGCAGTACTTC.

The chain employs TRBV6-6 and TRBJ1-5; 7 bases are a match to TRBD1. The CDR3 contains 14 residues. Germline trimming cut 10 bases from V and 2 bases from J; bases unmatched to any gene: 8. Germline CDR1 is MNHNY and CDR2 is SVGAGI (reference sequence). In DNA, the CDR3 is TGTGCCACCAGAAGACAGGGCGGCAATCAGCCCCAGCATTTT. Translating it yields CATRRQGGNQPQHF.

This clone has only one observation. The chain employs TRBV2 and TRBJ1-6; D not certain. With 4 bases removed from V and 4 bases from J, the gap between germline ends came to 11 bases. The germline CDR1 and CDR2 sequences are SNHLY and FYNNEI. CDR3 length equals 15 residues. The CDR3 nucleotides are TGTGCCAGCAGTGTGGAGCGAAATTATAATTCACCCCTCCACTTT. It is translated as CASSVERNYNSPLHF.

The V and J genes are TRBV20-1 and TRBJ1-1; D is uncertain. The CDR3 totals 10 residues. V gave up 1 base and J gave up 5 bases, with 2 bases separating them. Germline CDR1 reads DFQATT; CDR2 reads SNEGSKA (reference sequence). The CDR3 DNA reads TGCAGTGCTAGAGGGACTGAAGCTTTCTTT. This translates into CSARGTEAFF.

The CDR3 protein is CASSRVGGASTDTQYF. CDR3 coding DNA: TGTGCCAGCAGCAGAGTCGGGGGTGCCAGCACAGATACGCAGTATTTT. J is TRBJ2-3 and V is TRBV6-6, with a tentative D call TRBD2 (6 bases). V lost 6 bases to trimming and J lost 0 bases, with 16 bases between them. In germline, CDR1 is MNHNY, CDR2 SVGAGI (reference sequence). This CDR3 is built from 16 residues.

The chain is built from TRBV2 and TRBJ2-5; possibly TRBD2 for D (5 bases). Germline CDR1 is SNHLY and CDR2 is FYNNEI. This CDR3 is 12 amino acids long. V lost 8 bases, J lost 2 bases, and 9 bases lay in between. CDR3 DNA sequence: TGTGCCAGCGGACGGGATCAAGAGACCCAGTACTTC. It translates to CASGRDQETQYF.

The chain carries TRBV7-8 and TRBJ2-5; D call uncertain. V was trimmed by 3 bases and J by 2 bases, leaving 10 bases between them. This CDR3 spans 14 amino acids. Germline V gene data show CDR1 as SGHVS and CDR2 as FQNEAQ. The CDR3 sequence is CASSLGRQQETQYF. CDR3 bases: TGTGCCAGCAGCTTGGGCCGCCAGCAAGAGACCCAGTACTTC.

This clone has a single count. J is TRBJ2-7 and V is TRBV30; TRBD1 matches at 9 bases. Germline V lookup: CDR1 GTSNPN, CDR2 SVGIG (reference sequence). With 2 bases clipped from V and 0 bases from J, the junction kept 8 bases outside the gene matches. The CDR3 consists of 16 residues. The CDR3 nucleotides are TGTGCCTGGAGTAGAACCGGGACAGGGACCTCCTACGAGCAGTACTTC. It translates to CAWSRTGTGTSYEQYF.

CDR3 DNA sequence: TGCGCCAGCAGCCGATTGCGACAGGGCCAACCCACTTGGGAGAGAAAGAACACTGAAGCTTTCTTT. Translating gives CASSRLRQGQPTWERKNTEAFF. This rearrangement joins TRBV4-1 to TRBJ1-1; 7 bases map to TRBD1. The CDR3 is 22 amino acids. Germline V gene sequence: CDR1 MGHRA, CDR2 YSYEKL. The ends lost 4 bases at V and 1 base at J; junction bases unmatched: 27.

The genes are TRBV6-5 and TRBJ2-3; D ambiguous. This CDR3 has 13 residues. The germline V and J ends were trimmed by 6 bases and 0 bases, with 7 bases remaining between them. Germline CDR1 and CDR2: MNHEY and SVGAGI. The CDR3 bases are TGTGCCAGCAGCTACGATAGCACAGATACGCAGTATTTT. Its translation is CASSYDSTDTQYF.

The chain recombines TRBV19 with TRBJ1-3; 8 nucleotides match TRBD1. Looked up from germline, CDR1 is LNHDA and CDR2 is SQIVND (reference sequence). Trimming removed 10 bases from V and 1 base from J; junction bases left unmatched: 6. This CDR3 is built from 14 residues. CDR3 bases: TGTGCCACCGGTACAGGGGGATCTGGAAACACCATATATTTT. Amino acids: CATGTGGSGNTIYF.